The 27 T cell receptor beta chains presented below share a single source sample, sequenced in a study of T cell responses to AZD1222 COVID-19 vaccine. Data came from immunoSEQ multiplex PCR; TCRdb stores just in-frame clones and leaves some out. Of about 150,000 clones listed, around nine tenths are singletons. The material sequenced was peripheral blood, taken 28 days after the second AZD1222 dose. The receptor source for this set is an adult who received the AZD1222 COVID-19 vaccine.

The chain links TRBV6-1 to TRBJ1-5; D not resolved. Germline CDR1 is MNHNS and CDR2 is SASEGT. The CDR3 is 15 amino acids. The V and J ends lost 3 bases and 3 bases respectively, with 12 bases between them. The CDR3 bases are TGTGCCAGCAGTGAGTGGGCCGATCCCAATCAGCCCCAGCATTTT. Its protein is CASSEWADPNQPQHF.

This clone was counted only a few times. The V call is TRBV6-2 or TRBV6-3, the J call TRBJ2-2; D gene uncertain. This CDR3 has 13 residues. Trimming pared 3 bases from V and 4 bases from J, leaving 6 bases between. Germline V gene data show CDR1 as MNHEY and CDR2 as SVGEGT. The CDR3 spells CASSYLGTGELFF. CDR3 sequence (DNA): TGTGCCAGCAGTTATCTGGGCACCGGGGAGCTGTTTTTT.

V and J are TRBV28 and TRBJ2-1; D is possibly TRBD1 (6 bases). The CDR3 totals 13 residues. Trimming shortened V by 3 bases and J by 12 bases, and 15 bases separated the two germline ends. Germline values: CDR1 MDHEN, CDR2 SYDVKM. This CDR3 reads CASSLATGTSQFF. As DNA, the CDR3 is TGTGCCAGCAGTTTGGCGACCGGGACATCGCAGTTCTTC.

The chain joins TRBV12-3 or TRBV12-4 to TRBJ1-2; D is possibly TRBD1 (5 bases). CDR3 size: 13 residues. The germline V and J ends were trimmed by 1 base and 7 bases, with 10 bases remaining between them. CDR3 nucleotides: TGTGCCAGCAGTTTAGGGGGCAAGGTTGGCTACACCTTC. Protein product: CASSLGGKVGYTF.

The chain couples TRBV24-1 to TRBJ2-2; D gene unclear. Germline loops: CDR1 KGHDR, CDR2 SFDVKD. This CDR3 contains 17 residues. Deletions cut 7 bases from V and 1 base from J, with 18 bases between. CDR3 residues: CATSRNLGPMNTGELFF. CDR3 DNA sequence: TGTGCCACCAGCCGGAACCTCGGGCCGATGAACACCGGGGAGCTGTTTTTT.

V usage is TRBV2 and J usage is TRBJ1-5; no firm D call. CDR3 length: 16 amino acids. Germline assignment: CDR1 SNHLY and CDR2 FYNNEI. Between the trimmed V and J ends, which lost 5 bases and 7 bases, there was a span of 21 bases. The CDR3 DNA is TGTGCCAGCAGTCCACCGGGCAACTCTAGGAGGCAGCCCCAGCATTTT. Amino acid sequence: CASSPPGNSRRQPQHF.

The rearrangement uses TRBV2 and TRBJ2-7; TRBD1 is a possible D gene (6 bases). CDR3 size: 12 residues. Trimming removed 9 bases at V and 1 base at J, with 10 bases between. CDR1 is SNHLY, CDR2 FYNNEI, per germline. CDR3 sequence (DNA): TGTGCCAGTAGCAGGGGATCCTACGAGCAGTACTTC. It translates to CASSRGSYEQYF.

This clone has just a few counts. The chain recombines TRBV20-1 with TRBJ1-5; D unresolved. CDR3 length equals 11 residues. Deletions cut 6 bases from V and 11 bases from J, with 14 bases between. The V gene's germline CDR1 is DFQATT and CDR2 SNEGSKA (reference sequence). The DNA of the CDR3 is TGCAGTGCCCCCGTTTTTTTGACCCAGCATTTT. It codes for CSAPVFLTQHF.

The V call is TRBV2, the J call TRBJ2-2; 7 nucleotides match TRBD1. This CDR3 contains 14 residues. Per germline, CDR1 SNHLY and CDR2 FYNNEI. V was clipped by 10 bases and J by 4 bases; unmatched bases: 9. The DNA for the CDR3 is TGTGCCATCAGAGAACAGGGGCGCACCGGGGAGCTGTTTTTT. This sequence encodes CAIREQGRTGELFF.

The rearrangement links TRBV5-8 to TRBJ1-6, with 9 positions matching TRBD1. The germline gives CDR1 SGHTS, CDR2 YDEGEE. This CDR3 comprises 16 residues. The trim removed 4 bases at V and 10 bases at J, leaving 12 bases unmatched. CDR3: CASSRGQGSFRSPLHF. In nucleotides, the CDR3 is TGTGCCAGCAGCCGGGGACAGGGTTCCTTTCGCTCACCCCTCCACTTT.

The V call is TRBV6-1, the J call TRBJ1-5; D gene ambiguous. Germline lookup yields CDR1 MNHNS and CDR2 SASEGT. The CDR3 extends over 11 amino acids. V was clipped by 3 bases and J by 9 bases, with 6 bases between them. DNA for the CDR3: TGTGCCAGCAGTGATATGGGGCCCCAGCATTTT. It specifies CASSDMGPQHF.

The CDR3 DNA follows: TGTGCCAGTACCCGGGGAAATGAAAAACTGTTTTTT. Protein: CASTRGNEKLFF. The chain links TRBV19 to TRBJ1-4; D is unclear. Germline V gives CDR1 LNHDA, CDR2 SQIVND (reference sequence). The length of the CDR3 is 12 residues. V lost 7 bases, J lost 5 bases, and 8 bases lay in between.

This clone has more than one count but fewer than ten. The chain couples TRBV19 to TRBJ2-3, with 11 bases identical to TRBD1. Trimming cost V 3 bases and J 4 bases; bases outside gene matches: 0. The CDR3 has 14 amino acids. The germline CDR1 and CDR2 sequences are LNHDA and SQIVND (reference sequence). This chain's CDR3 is CASSMGQGADTQYF. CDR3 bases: TGTGCCAGTAGTATGGGACAGGGGGCAGATACGCAGTATTTT.

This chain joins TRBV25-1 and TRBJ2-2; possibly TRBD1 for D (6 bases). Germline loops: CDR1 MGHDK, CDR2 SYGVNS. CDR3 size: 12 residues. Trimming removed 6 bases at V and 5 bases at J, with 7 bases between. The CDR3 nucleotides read TGTGCCAGCAGCCAGGGGACCGGGGAGCTGTTTTTT. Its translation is CASSQGTGELFF.

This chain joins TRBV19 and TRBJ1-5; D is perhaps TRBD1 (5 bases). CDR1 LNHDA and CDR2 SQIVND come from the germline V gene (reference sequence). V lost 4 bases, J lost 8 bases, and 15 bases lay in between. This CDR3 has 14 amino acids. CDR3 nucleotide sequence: TGTGCCAGTAGTACATTGAGGGGATCGGAGCCCCAGCATTTT. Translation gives CASSTLRGSEPQHF.

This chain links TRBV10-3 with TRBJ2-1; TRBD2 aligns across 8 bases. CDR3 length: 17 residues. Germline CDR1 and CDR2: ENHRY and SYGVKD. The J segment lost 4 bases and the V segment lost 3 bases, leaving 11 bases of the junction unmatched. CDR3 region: CAISDRGLASGYNEQFF. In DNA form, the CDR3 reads TGTGCCATCAGTGATCGGGGTTTGGCTAGCGGGTACAATGAGCAGTTCTTC.

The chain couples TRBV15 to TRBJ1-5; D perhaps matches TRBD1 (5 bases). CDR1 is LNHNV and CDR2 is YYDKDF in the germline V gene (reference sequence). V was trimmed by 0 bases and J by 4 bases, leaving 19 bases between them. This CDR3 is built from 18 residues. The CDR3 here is CATSRDLVLTWGNQPQHF. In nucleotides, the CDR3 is TGTGCCACCAGCAGAGACCTGGTGCTGACGTGGGGGAATCAGCCCCAGCATTTT.

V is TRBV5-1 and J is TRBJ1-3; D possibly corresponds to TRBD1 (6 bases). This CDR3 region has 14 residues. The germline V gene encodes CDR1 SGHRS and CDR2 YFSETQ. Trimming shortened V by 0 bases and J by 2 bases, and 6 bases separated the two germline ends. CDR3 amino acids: CASSLGTAGNTIYF. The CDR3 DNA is TGCGCCAGCAGCTTGGGGACAGCTGGAAACACCATATATTTT.

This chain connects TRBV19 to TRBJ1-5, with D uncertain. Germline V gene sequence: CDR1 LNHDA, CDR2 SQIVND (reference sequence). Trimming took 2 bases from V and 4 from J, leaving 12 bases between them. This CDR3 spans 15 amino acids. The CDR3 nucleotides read TGTGCCAGTAGTATATATCCAGAGCTTAATCAGCCCCAGCATTTT. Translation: CASSIYPELNQPQHF.

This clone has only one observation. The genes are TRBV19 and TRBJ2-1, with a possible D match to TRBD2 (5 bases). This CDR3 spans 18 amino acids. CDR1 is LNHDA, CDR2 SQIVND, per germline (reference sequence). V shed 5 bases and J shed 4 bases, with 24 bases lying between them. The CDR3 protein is CASSSRLRSGQLYNEQFF. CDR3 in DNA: TGTGCCAGTAGTTCCCGACTAAGGAGCGGCCAATTATACAATGAGCAGTTCTTC.

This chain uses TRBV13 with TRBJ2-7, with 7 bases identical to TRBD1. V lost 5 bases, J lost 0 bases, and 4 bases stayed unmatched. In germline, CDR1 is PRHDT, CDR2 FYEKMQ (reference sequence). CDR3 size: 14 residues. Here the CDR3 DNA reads TGTGCCAGCAGCAGACAGGGTCGCTCCTACGAGCAGTACTTC. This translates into CASSRQGRSYEQYF.

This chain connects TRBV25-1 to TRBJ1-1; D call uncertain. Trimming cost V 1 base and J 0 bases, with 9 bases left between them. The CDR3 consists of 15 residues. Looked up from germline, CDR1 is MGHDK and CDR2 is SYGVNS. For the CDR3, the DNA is TGTGCCAGCAGTGAATCTGCAGTCTTGAACACTGAAGCTTTCTTT. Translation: CASSESAVLNTEAFF.

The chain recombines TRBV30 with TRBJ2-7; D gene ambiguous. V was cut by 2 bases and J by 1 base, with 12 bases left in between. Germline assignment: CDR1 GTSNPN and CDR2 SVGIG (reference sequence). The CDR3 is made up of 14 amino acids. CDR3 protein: CAWSRTGPSYEQYF. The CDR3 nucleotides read TGTGCCTGGAGTCGGACCGGGCCGTCCTACGAGCAGTACTTC.

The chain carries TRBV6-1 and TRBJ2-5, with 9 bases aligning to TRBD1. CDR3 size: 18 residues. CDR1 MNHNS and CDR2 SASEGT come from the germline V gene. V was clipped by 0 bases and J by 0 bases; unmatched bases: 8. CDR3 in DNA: TGTGCCAGCAGTGAAGCGGGAGGGACAGGGAGCTACCAAGAGACCCAGTACTTC. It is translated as CASSEAGGTGSYQETQYF.

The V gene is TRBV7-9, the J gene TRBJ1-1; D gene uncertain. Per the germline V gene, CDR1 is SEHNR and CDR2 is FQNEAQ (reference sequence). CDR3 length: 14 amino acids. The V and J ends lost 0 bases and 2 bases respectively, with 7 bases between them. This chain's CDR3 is CASSLALSNTEAFF. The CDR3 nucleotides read TGTGCCAGCAGCTTAGCGCTAAGCAACACTGAAGCTTTCTTT.

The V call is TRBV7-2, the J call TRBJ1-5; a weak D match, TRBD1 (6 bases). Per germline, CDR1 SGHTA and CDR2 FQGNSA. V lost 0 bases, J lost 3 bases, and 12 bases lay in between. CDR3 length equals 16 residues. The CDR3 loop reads CASSLAPTGYNQPQHF. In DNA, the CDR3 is TGTGCCAGCAGCTTAGCTCCCACAGGGTACAATCAGCCCCAGCATTTT.

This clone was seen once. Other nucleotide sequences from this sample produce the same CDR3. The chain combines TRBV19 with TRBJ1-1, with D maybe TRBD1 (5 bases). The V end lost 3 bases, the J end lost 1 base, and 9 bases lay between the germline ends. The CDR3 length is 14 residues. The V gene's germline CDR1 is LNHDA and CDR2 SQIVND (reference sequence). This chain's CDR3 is CASSIGGRNTEAFF. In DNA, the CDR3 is TGTGCCAGTAGTATCGGGGGGAGGAACACTGAAGCTTTCTTT.